This T cell receptor (beta chain) was recovered during a study of CD8+CD57+ T cells in acquired aplastic anemia. Patients who underwent sequencing had shown CD8+CD57+ cell expansion by flow cytometry. The CDR3 totals 15 residues. Germline V lookup: CDR1 SGHTA, CDR2 FQGTGA. V lost 5 bases and J lost 4; bases outside the gene matches: 7. Template material for TCR beta VDJ and CDR3 profiling consisted of genomic DNA. Each CDR3 protein is one row after TCRdb ran MiXCR on the reads. The table has around 200,000 distinct CDR3 sequences, 45% to 60% seen once; the top ten hold 13%. V gene TRBV7-3 combines with J gene TRBJ2-1; 8 bases map to TRBD2. The receptor was isolated from a human donor with aplastic anemia. Sequenced input: sorted CD4+, CD8+, or CD8+CD57+ T cells (not recorded which) from PBMCs. The DNA for the CDR3 is TGTGCCAGCAGCGACGGCGGGGGGATGTACAATGAGCAGTTCTTC. It specifies CASSDGGGMYNEQFF.